These 4 T cell receptor beta chains were all obtained from the same sample, sequenced in a study of blood T cell repertoires in COVID-19 (dated by TCRdb to about 2020). The library was built by means of the immunoSEQ multiplex PCR assay. TCRdb holds this immuneACCESS table with in-frame rearrangements only. Some clones are missing; in checked studies, unresolved V genes explain under half, and the rest has no known cause. The sample table lists about 5,300 clones, approximately 90% of them with a count of one. The top ten clonotypes cover around 2.9% of the sample. Sequencing was performed on peripheral blood. The receptors derive from a woman older than 75 with acute or convalescent COVID-19.

This sequence joins TRBV2 and TRBJ2-4; the match to TRBD2 covers 7 bases. V gave up 6 bases and J gave up 5 bases; unmatched junction bases: 7. This CDR3 region has 14 residues. Germline loops: CDR1 SNHLY, CDR2 FYNNEI. The CDR3, as DNA: TGTGCCAGCAGCTTAAGCGGGGAACAAAACATTCAGTACTTC. Translating it yields CASSLSGEQNIQYF. The whole variable domain, filled in from reference TRBV2 and TRBJ2-4, reads EPEVTQTPSHQVTQMGQEVILRCVPISNHLYFYWYRQILGQKVEFLVSFYNNEISEKSEIFDDQFSVERPDGSNFTLKIRSTKLEDSAMYFCASSLSGEQNIQYFGAGTRLSVL.

This clone was observed once. This chain connects TRBV6-1 to TRBJ1-4; perhaps TRBD1 as D (6 bases). CDR3 size: 15 residues. Trimming removed 2 bases at V and 3 bases at J, with 10 bases between. Germline CDR1 and CDR2: MNHNS and SASEGT. The CDR3 nucleotides read TGTGCCAGCAGTGAACAGGACAGCCCTAATGAAAAACTGTTTTTT. It is translated as CASSEQDSPNEKLFF.

In this sample, this clone turned up once. This sequence joins TRBV28 and TRBJ1-2; no clear D. The CDR3 runs 12 residues. The V end was cut by 3 bases, the J end by 5 bases, with 7 bases between. Germline CDR1 and CDR2: MDHEN and SYDVKM. The CDR3 reads CASSLAQYGYTF. The CDR3 region has the DNA TGTGCCAGCAGTTTGGCCCAGTATGGCTACACCTTC.

The chain combines TRBV28 with TRBJ1-2; TRBD1 agrees at 9 bases. CDR1 MDHEN and CDR2 SYDVKM come from the germline V gene. J was trimmed by 5 bases and V by 5 bases; bases with no gene match: 6. There are 14 residues in the CDR3. The CDR3 DNA reads TGTGCCAGCAGTAGCCCAGACAGGGGGTATGGCTACACCTTC. Translated: CASSSPDRGYGYTF.